The rows below give T cell receptor beta chains drawn from one sample of a study of CD8 T cells in Susac syndrome. TCRdb used MiXCR to reprocess the immunoSEQ multiplex PCR reads, holding one entry per CDR3 protein. The top ten clones hold 0.11% to 0.15% of a sample with about 120,000 distinct CDR3 sequences, nearly 96% of them seen once. Sequenced material: CD4+ T cells from PBMCs. The receptors derive from a human donor with Susac syndrome. The CDR3 runs from the conserved cysteine through the conserved F or W. A D gene is named only where the DNA matches it firmly.

v_gene: TRBV20-1; j_gene: TRBJ2-1; d_gene: .; CDR3aa: CSGSNNEQFF; CDR3nt: TGCAGTGGAAGTAACAATGAGCAGTTCTTC
v_gene: TRBV12-3/TRBV12-4; j_gene: TRBJ2-7; d_gene: TRBD2; CDR3aa: CASSPSGRDEQYF; CDR3nt: TGTGCCAGCAGCCCTAGCGGGAGAGACGAGCAGTACTTC
v_gene: TRBV5-4; j_gene: TRBJ2-5; d_gene: .; CDR3aa: CASSAGPGPETQYF; CDR3nt: TGTGCCAGCAGCGCGGGACCGGGCCCGGAGACCCAGTACTTC
v_gene: TRBV20-1; j_gene: TRBJ1-1; d_gene: .; CDR3aa: CSARRGEPWNTEAFF; CDR3nt: TGCAGTGCTAGACGGGGGGAGCCATGGAACACTGAAGCTTTCTTT
v_gene: TRBV5-1; j_gene: TRBJ1-2; d_gene: TRBD1; CDR3aa: CASSLTGTGGNGYTF; CDR3nt: TGCGCCAGCAGCTTAACCGGGACAGGGGGCAATGGCTACACCTTC
v_gene: TRBV24-1; j_gene: TRBJ2-1; d_gene: .; CDR3aa: CATSDSYSNEQFF; CDR3nt: TGTGCCACCAGTGATTCCTACTCCAATGAGCAGTTCTTC
v_gene: TRBV30; j_gene: TRBJ1-2; d_gene: TRBD1; CDR3aa: CAWSLPDRQGDGYTF; CDR3nt: TGTGCCTGGAGTCTACCCGATCGACAGGGAGATGGCTACACCTTC
v_gene: TRBV6-2/TRBV6-3; j_gene: TRBJ2-7; d_gene: .; CDR3aa: CASSATRENYEQYF; CDR3nt: TGTGCCAGCAGCGCAACTAGGGAAAACTACGAGCAGTACTTC
v_gene: TRBV4-3; j_gene: TRBJ2-1; d_gene: .; CDR3aa: CASSPSTNNEQFF; CDR3nt: TGCGCCAGCAGCCCGAGCACTAACAATGAGCAGTTCTTC
v_gene: TRBV29-1; j_gene: TRBJ2-1; d_gene: TRBD2; CDR3aa: CSVRGREGSYNEQFF; CDR3nt: TGCAGCGTTCGAGGGAGGGAGGGCTCCTACAATGAGCAGTTCTTC
v_gene: TRBV6-5; j_gene: TRBJ1-2; d_gene: TRBD1; CDR3aa: CASSYRGQGVYGYTF; CDR3nt: TGTGCCAGCAGTTACAGGGGACAGGGAGTCTATGGCTACACCTTC
v_gene: TRBV5-4; j_gene: TRBJ2-2; d_gene: .; CDR3aa: CASSPVTAGELFF; CDR3nt: TGTGCCAGCAGCCCGGTTACGGCCGGGGAGCTGTTTTTT